These 19 T cell receptor beta chains share one sample of origin, sequenced in a study of blood T cell repertoires in COVID-19 (dated by TCRdb to the early 2020s). Receptor amplification or capture employed the immunoSEQ multiplex PCR assay. In its TCRdb copy, this immuneACCESS table keeps in-frame sequences only and misses some clones. Where compared with another copy, unresolved V genes explain less than half of these, and the others have no known cause. This sample has tens of thousands of clones in its table, and 79% of those were observed once. Roughly 20% of the sample lies in the top ten. The sample was peripheral blood. All receptors come from a woman aged 80 or older with active or convalescent COVID-19.

This clone occurred once. The rearrangement joins TRBV3-1 (or the pseudogene TRBV3-2) to TRBJ1-1; TRBD1 agrees at 7 bases. CDR3 size: 13 residues. Germline CDR1 reads LGHDT; CDR2 reads YNNKEL (reference sequence). Trimming removed 5 bases from V and 1 base from J; junction bases left unmatched: 1. The CDR3 DNA is TGTGCCAGCAGCTGGACAGGGAACACTGAAGCTTTCTTT. Protein: CASSWTGNTEAFF.

The chain has TRBV2 and TRBJ2-6; 7 positions match TRBD1. CDR1 SNHLY and CDR2 FYNNEI come from the germline V gene. The trim removed 3 bases at V and 0 bases at J, leaving 14 bases unmatched. The CDR3 extends over 20 amino acids. CDR3: CASSDPYYRDSNSGANVLTF. CDR3 bases: TGTGCCAGCAGTGATCCTTATTACCGGGACAGTAACTCTGGGGCCAACGTCCTGACTTTC.

This clone occurred many times. The CDR3 reads CASRPASSGNTIYF. The CDR3 coding sequence is TGTGCCAGCAGGCCAGCGAGCTCTGGAAACACCATATATTTT. This chain joins TRBV3-1 (or the pseudogene TRBV3-2) and TRBJ1-3, with no clear D. V shed 6 bases and J shed 0 bases, with 9 bases lying between them. In germline, CDR1 is LGHDT, CDR2 YNNKEL (reference sequence). The CDR3 is 14 residues long.

This chain connects TRBV7-3 to TRBJ1-1; D gene unclear. Germline V gives CDR1 SGHTA, CDR2 FQGTGA. Between the trimmed V and J ends, which lost 0 bases and 11 bases, there was a span of 16 bases. The CDR3 consists of 14 residues. DNA for the CDR3: TGTGCCAGCAGCTTAACCCGGGGAGTCGGGAGGGCTTTCTTT. It yields the protein CASSLTRGVGRAFF.

This clone appeared a few times. V and J are TRBV18 and TRBJ2-6; D may be TRBD1 (6 bases). CDR1 KGHSH and CDR2 LQKENI come from the germline V gene. V was trimmed by 2 bases and J by 4 bases, leaving 9 bases between them. The CDR3 totals 15 residues. The chain's CDR3 is CASSPSGVGANVLTF. Here the CDR3 DNA reads TGTGCCAGCTCACCATCAGGGGTCGGGGCCAACGTCCTGACTTTC.

This rearrangement joins TRBV18 to TRBJ1-2; D call uncertain. The germline CDR1 and CDR2 sequences are KGHSH and LQKENI. V was clipped by 6 bases and J by 2 bases, with 13 bases between them. The CDR3 spans 14 residues. CDR3 bases: TGTGCCAGCTCGCCGGGTTATCGGAACTATGGCTACACCTTC. Translated: CASSPGYRNYGYTF.

The chain links TRBV19 to TRBJ1-5; 8 bases are a match to TRBD1. V lost 3 bases to trimming and J lost 4 bases; unmatched junction nucleotides: 5. CDR1 and CDR2 (germline): LNHDA, SQIVND (reference sequence). The CDR3 covers 15 residues. CDR3 nucleotide sequence: TGTGCCAGTAGTATTGGGGGACAGGCAAATCAGCCCCAGCATTTT. Its protein is CASSIGGQANQPQHF.

The chain is built from TRBV5-1 and TRBJ2-7, with D possibly being TRBD2 (5 bases). V dropped 0 bases and J dropped 3 bases, with 13 bases sitting between them. Germline V gives CDR1 SGHRS, CDR2 YFSETQ. CDR3 size: 15 residues. The CDR3 is CASSLGVTTNYEQYF. The CDR3 coding sequence is TGCGCCAGCAGCTTGGGGGTGACTACGAACTACGAGCAGTACTTC.

The chain combines TRBV7-3 with TRBJ2-7, with a possible D match to TRBD2 (7 bases). V lost 4 bases, J lost 2 bases, and 15 bases lay in between. The CDR3 is 15 residues long. Germline loops: CDR1 SGHTA, CDR2 FQGTGA. The CDR3 protein is CASSSGVGGPYEQYF. The DNA for the CDR3 is TGTGCCAGCAGCTCTGGGGTCGGGGGGCCCTACGAGCAGTACTTC.

The gene calls are TRBV7-9 and TRBJ2-1; 9 bases are shared with TRBD1. CDR1 is SEHNR and CDR2 is FQNEAQ in the germline V gene (reference sequence). This CDR3 has 13 amino acids. V lost 4 bases to trimming and J lost 8 bases; unmatched junction nucleotides: 3. CDR3 in DNA: TGTGCCAGCAGCTCGGGACAGGGCCATGAGCAGTTCTTC. Protein sequence: CASSSGQGHEQFF.

The genes are TRBV4-1 and TRBJ2-1; D ambiguous. CDR1 MGHRA and CDR2 YSYEKL come from the germline V gene. CDR3 length: 15 amino acids. The V end lost 2 bases, the J end lost 0 bases, and 8 bases lay between the germline ends. DNA for the CDR3: TGCGCCAGCAGCCAAATAGTTTTCTCCTACAATGAGCAGTTCTTC. This sequence encodes CASSQIVFSYNEQFF.

This clone is a singleton in its sample. V usage is TRBV12-5 and J usage is TRBJ1-2; tentative D call: TRBD1 (6 bases). Germline V gene sequence: CDR1 LGHNT, CDR2 FRNRAP. The CDR3 loop spans 19 amino acids. V was cut by 5 bases and J by 6 bases, with 31 bases left in between. CDR3: CASGTRPPNTGGGNDGYTF. The CDR3 bases are TGTGCTAGTGGTACCCGTCCTCCAAATACGGGGGGCGGGAATGATGGCTACACCTTC.

V gene TRBV6-6 combines with J gene TRBJ1-5; D possibly corresponds to TRBD1 (6 bases). This CDR3 spans 15 amino acids. V was trimmed by 2 bases and J by 6 bases, leaving 14 bases between them. The germline gives CDR1 MNHNY, CDR2 SVGAGI (reference sequence). CDR3 sequence: CASSYTGLSGQPQHF. CDR3 sequence (DNA): TGTGCCAGCAGTTACACAGGGCTTTCGGGTCAGCCCCAGCATTTT.

V is TRBV2 and J is TRBJ1-6, with 8 bases identical to TRBD1. Germline-derived CDR1 and CDR2 are SNHLY and FYNNEI. CDR3 length: 12 amino acids. The J segment lost 7 bases and the V segment lost 8 bases, leaving 1 base of the junction unmatched. The CDR3 loop is CASGTGNSPLHF. The CDR3 nucleotides read TGTGCCAGCGGGACAGGAAATTCACCCCTCCACTTT.

The chain recombines TRBV7-9 with TRBJ1-1; possible D gene TRBD1, 5 bases. V lost 6 bases, J lost 5 bases, and 13 bases lay in between. CDR1 is SEHNR and CDR2 is FQNEAQ in the germline V gene (reference sequence). This CDR3 has 13 amino acids. The CDR3 protein is CASSLNQGTEAFF. The CDR3 coding sequence is TGTGCCAGCAGTCTAAACCAGGGTACTGAAGCTTTCTTT. Based on the CDR3 plus reference TRBV7-9 and TRBJ1-1, the full variable domain is DTGVSQNPRHKITKRGQNVTFRCDPISEHNRLYWYRQTLGQGPEFLTYFQNEAQLEKSRLLSDRFSAERPKGSFSTLEIQRTEQGDSAMYLCASSLNQGTEAFFGQGTRLTVV.

The rearrangement joins TRBV19 to TRBJ2-7; 7 nucleotides align to TRBD2. The V segment lost 5 bases and the J segment 2 bases; nucleotides outside the gene matches: 9. Germline V CDR1 and CDR2: LNHDA, SQIVND (reference sequence). The length of the CDR3 is 15 residues. CDR3 sequence: CASSEPGGGTYEQYF. The CDR3 coding sequence is TGTGCCAGTAGTGAGCCGGGGGGAGGGACCTACGAGCAGTACTTC. The whole variable domain, filled in from reference TRBV19 and TRBJ2-7, reads DGGITQSPKYLFRKEGQNVTLSCEQNLNHDAMYWYRQDPGQGLRLIYYSQIVNDFQKGDIAEGYSVSREKKESFPLTVTSAQKNPTAFYLCASSEPGGGTYEQYFGPGTRLTVT.

The J gene is TRBJ1-2, the V gene TRBV9; the D gene is possibly TRBD1 (5 bases). Per germline, CDR1 SGDLS and CDR2 YYNGEE. The CDR3 extends over 16 amino acids. With 4 bases removed from V and 7 bases from J, the gap between germline ends came to 23 bases. The chain's CDR3 is CASSTELQVLKAGYTF. CDR3 sequence (DNA): TGTGCCAGCAGCACAGAGCTACAGGTATTGAAGGCTGGCTACACCTTC.

The chain has TRBV19 and TRBJ1-3, with D uncertain. V was pared by 3 bases and J by 2 bases, with 11 bases between. The CDR3 is 15 residues long. Germline V lookup: CDR1 LNHDA, CDR2 SQIVND (reference sequence). This CDR3 reads CASSMQVSTGNTIYF. CDR3 nucleotide sequence: TGTGCCAGTAGTATGCAGGTATCTACTGGAAACACCATATATTTT.

J is TRBJ2-2 and V is TRBV12-5; no reliable D call. In germline, CDR1 is LGHNT, CDR2 FRNRAP. The CDR3 loop spans 14 amino acids. V was clipped by 2 bases and J by 7 bases, with 11 bases between them. The CDR3 loop reads CASGLPPQYGELFF. The CDR3, as DNA: TGTGCTAGTGGTTTGCCCCCCCAGTACGGGGAGCTGTTTTTT.